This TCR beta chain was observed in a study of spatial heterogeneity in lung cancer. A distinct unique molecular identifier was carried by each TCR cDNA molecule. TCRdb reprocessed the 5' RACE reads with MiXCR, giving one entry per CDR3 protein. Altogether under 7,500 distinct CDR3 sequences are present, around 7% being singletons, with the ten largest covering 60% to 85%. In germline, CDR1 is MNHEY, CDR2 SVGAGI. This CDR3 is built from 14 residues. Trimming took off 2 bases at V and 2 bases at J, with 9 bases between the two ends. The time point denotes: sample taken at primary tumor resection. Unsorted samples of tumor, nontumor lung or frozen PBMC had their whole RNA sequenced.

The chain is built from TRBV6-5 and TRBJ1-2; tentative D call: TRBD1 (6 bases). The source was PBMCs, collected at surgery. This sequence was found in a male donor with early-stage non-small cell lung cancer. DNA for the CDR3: TGTGCCAGCAGTTACGGGGGGGGCAACTATGGCTACACCTTC. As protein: CASSYGGGNYGYTF.